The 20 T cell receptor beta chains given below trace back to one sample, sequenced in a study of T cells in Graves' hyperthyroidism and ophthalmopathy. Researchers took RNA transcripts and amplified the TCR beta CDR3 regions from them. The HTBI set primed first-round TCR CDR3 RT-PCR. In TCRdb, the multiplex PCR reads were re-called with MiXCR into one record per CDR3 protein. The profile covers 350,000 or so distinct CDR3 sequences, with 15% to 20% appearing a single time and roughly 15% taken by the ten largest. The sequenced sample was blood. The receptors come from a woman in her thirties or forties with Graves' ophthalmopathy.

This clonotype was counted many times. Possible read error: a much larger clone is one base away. The CDR3 protein is CASSVHRDNYGYTF. CDR3 coding DNA: TGTGCCAGCAGTGTACATCGGGACAACTATGGCTACACCTTC. The gene calls are TRBV28 and TRBJ1-2, with D possibly matching TRBD1 (5 bases). The V and J ends lost 5 bases and 2 bases respectively, with 12 bases between them. CDR1 is MDHEN and CDR2 is SYDVKM in the germline V gene. CDR3 length equals 14 residues.

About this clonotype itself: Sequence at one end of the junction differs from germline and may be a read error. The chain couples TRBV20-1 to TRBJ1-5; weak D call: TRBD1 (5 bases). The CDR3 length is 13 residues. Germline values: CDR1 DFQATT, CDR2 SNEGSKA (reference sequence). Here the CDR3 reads CSAGVGSNQPQLF. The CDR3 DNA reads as TGCAGTGCGGGGGTAGGGAGCAATCAGCCCCAGCTTTTT.

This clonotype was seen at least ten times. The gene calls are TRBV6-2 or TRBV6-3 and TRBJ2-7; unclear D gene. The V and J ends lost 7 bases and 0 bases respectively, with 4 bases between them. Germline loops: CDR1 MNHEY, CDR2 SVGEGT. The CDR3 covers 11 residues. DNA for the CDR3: TGTGCCAGCAAGGCCTCCTACGAGCAGTACTTC. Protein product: CASKASYEQYF.

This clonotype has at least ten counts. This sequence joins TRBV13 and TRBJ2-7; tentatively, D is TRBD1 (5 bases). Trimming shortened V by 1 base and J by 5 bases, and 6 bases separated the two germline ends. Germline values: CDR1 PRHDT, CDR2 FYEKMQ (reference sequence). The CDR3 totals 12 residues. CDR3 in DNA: TGTGCCAGCAGCTTAGAACAGGACGAGCAGTACTTC. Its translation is CASSLEQDEQYF.

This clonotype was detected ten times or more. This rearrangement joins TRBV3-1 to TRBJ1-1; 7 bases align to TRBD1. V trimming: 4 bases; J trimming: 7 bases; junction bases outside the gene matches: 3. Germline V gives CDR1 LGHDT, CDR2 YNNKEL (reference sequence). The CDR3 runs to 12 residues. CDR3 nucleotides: TGTGCCAGCAGCCTTAACAGGGGTGAAGCTTTCTTT. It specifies CASSLNRGEAFF. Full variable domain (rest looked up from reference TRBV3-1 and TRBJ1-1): DTAVSQTPKYLVTQMGNDKSIKCEQNLGHDTMYWYKQDSKKFLKIMFSYNNKELIINETVPNRFSPKSPDKAHLNLHINSLELGDSAVYFCASSLNRGEAFFGQGTRLTVV.

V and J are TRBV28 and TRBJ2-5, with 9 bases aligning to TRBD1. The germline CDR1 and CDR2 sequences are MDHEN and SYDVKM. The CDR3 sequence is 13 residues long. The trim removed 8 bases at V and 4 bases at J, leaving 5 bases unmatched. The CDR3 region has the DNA TGTGCCAGCGGGACAGGGAACGGAGAGACCCAGTACTTC. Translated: CASGTGNGETQYF.

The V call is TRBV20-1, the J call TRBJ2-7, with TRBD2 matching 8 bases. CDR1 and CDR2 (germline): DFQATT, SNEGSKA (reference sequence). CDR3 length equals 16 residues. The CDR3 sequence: CTALPNSGMNRIGQYF. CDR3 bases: TGCACTGCCCTTCCAAATAGCGGGATGAATCGAATAGGCCAGTACTTC.

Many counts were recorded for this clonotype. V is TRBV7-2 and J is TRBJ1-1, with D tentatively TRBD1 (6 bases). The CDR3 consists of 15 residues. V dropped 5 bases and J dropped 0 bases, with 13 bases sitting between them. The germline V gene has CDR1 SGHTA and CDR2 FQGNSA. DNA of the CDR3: TGTGCCAGCAGCCCCCGGACAGATTTGAACACTGAAGCTTTCTTT. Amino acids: CASSPRTDLNTEAFF.

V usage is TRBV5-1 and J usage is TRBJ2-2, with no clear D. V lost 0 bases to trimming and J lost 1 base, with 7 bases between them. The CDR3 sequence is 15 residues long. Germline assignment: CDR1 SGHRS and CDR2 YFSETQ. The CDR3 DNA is TGCGCCAGCAGCTTGGCCGGCAAGAACACCGGGGAGCTGTTTTTT. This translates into CASSLAGKNTGELFF.

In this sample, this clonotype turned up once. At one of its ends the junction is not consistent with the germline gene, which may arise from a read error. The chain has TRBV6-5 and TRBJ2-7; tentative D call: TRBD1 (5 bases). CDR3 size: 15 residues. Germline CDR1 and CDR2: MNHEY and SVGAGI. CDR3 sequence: CASSYSARAFYEQCF. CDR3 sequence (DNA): TGTGCCAGCAGTTATTCAGCCAGGGCATTCTATGAGCAGTGCTTC.

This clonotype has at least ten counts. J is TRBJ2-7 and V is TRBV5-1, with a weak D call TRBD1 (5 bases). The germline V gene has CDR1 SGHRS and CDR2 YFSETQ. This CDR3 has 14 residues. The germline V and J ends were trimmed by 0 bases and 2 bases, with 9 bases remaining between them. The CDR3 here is CASSLDGATYEQYF. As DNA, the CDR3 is TGCGCCAGCAGCTTGGATGGGGCTACCTACGAGCAGTACTTC.

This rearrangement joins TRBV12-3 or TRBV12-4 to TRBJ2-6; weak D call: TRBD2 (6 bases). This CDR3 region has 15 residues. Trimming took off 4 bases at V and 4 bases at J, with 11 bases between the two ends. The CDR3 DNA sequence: TGTGCCAGCAGTTCCGGGGGTCCAGGGGCCAACGTCCTGACTTTC. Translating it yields CASSSGGPGANVLTF.

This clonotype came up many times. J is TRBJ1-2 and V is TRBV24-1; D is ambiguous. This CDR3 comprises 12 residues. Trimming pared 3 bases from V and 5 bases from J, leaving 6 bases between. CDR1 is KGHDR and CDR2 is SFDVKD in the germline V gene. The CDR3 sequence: CATSDVGYGYTF. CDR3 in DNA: TGTGCCACCAGTGATGTGGGGTATGGCTACACCTTC.

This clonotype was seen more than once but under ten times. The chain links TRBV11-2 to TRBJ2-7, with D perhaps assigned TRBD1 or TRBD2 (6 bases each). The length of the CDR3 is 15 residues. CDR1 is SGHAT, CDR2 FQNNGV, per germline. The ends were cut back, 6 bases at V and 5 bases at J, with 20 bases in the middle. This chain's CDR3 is CASRKGGKPPHEQYF. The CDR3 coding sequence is TGTGCCAGCAGAAAAGGGGGGAAACCCCCCCACGAGCAGTACTTC.

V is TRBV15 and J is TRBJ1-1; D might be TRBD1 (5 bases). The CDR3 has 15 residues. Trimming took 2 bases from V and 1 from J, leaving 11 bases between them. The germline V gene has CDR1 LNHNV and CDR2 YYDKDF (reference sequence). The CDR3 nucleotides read TGTGCCACCAGCAGAAATTGGGGGGGGAACACTGAAGCTTTCTTT. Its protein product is CATSRNWGGNTEAFF.

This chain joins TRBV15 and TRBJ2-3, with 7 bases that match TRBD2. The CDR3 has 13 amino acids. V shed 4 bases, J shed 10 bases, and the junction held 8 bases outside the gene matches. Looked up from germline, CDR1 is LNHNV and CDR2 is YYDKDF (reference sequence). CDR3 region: CATSTYAGEAQYF. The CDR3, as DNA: TGTGCCACCAGCACGTACGCGGGGGAAGCGCAGTATTTT. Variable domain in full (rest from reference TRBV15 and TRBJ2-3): DAMVIQNPRYQVTQFGKPVTLSCSQTLNHNVMYWYQQKSSQAPKLLFHYYDKDFNNEADTPDNFQSRRPNTSFCFLDIRSPGLGDTAMYLCATSTYAGEAQYFGPGTRLTVL.

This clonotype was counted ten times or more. CDR3 nucleotide sequence: TGTGCCTGGAGAACAGGGTTCAATCAGCCCCAGCATTTT. This gives the protein CAWRTGFNQPQHF. The rearrangement uses TRBV30 and TRBJ1-5; D might be TRBD1 (6 bases). This CDR3 has 13 amino acids. Germline V gene data show CDR1 as GTSNPN and CDR2 as SVGIG (reference sequence). V was pared by 3 bases and J by 3 bases, with 9 bases between.

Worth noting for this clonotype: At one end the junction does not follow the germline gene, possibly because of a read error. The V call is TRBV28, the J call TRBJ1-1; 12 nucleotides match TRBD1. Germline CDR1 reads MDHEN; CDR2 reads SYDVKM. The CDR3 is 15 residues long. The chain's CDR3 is CASSKGQGAKTETFF. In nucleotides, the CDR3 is TGTGCCAGCAGTAAGGGACAGGGGGCAAAGACTGAAACTTTCTTT.

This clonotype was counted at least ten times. The CDR3: CASSTLSTKNIQYF. CDR3 nucleotide sequence: TGTGCCAGTAGTACGCTCTCAACCAAAAACATTCAGTACTTC. V gene TRBV19 combines with J gene TRBJ2-4; D ambiguous. The V gene's germline CDR1 is LNHDA and CDR2 SQIVND (reference sequence). CDR3 length: 14 amino acids. The V end lost 4 bases, the J end lost 2 bases, and 9 bases lay between the germline ends.

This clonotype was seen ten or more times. The CDR3 nucleotides are TGTGCCAGCAGTTACGTCTTGGGGGACCAAGAGACCCAGTACTTC. Translated, it gives CASSYVLGDQETQYF. The chain employs TRBV6-5 and TRBJ2-5, with D possibly called TRBD1 or TRBD2 (5 bases each). Germline loops: CDR1 MNHEY, CDR2 SVGAGI. The germline V and J ends were trimmed by 2 bases and 0 bases, with 10 bases remaining between them. The CDR3 contains 15 residues.